Presented here are 6 T cell receptor beta chains from one specimen sequenced in a study of T cells in localized non-small cell lung cancer. Sequencing was performed with immunoSEQ multiplex PCR; in TCRdb, only in-frame clones are kept and a portion is missing. There are tens of thousands of clones in the sample; 85% to 90% occur only once, and 9% to 15% lies in the top ten. Sequenced material: PBMCs, taken before any cancer treatment. The source of these receptors is a man aged 40-75 years with stage II squamous cell lung carcinoma.

This clone was detected only once. The chain recombines TRBV5-1 with TRBJ2-1; TRBD2 agrees at 10 bases. The CDR3 length is 15 residues. Germline V gene sequence: CDR1 SGHRS, CDR2 YFSETQ. The J segment lost 0 bases and the V segment lost 3 bases, leaving 0 bases of the junction unmatched. This chain's CDR3 is CASSSSGSSYNEQFF. CDR3 DNA sequence: TGCGCCAGCAGCTCTAGCGGGAGCTCCTACAATGAGCAGTTCTTC.

This sequence joins TRBV4-1 and TRBJ2-5; 10 nucleotides match TRBD1. The germline gives CDR1 MGHRA, CDR2 YSYEKL. With 4 bases clipped from V and 13 bases from J, the junction kept 9 bases outside the gene matches. This CDR3 is built from 13 residues. The CDR3 coding sequence is TGCGCCAGCAGCCTTGGACAGGGGGACCCGAGGTACTTC. As protein: CASSLGQGDPRYF.

Of note for this clone: Other DNA sequences in the same sample also yield this CDR3. The chain uses TRBV6-5 and TRBJ1-1, with a tentative D call TRBD1 (5 bases). CDR1 and CDR2 from the germline V gene are MNHEY and SVGAGI. V gave up 0 bases and J gave up 2 bases, with 7 bases separating them. CDR3 length: 14 residues. CDR3 residues: CASSYSQANTEAFF. In DNA, the CDR3 is TGTGCCAGCAGTTACTCACAGGCTAACACTGAAGCTTTCTTT.

The table lists this clone with a count of one. The rearrangement links TRBV6-1 to TRBJ1-1, with 7 bases fitting TRBD1. The CDR3 is made up of 14 amino acids. V gave up 3 bases and J gave up 4 bases; unmatched junction bases: 5. CDR1 and CDR2 from the germline V gene are MNHNS and SASEGT. As DNA, the CDR3 is TGTGCCAGCAGTGACATTTCAGGGGGCACTGAAGCTTTCTTT. Residues: CASSDISGGTEAFF.

This chain joins TRBV19 and TRBJ1-1; weak D call: TRBD1 (5 bases). CDR3 length equals 16 residues. CDR1 and CDR2 from the germline V gene are LNHDA and SQIVND (reference sequence). V lost 0 bases, J lost 6 bases, and 17 bases lay in between. The CDR3 DNA follows: TGTGCCAGTAGTATAGATCGGCGGGACCTGAGGGCTGAAGCTTTCTTT. Amino acids: CASSIDRRDLRAEAFF.

The gene calls are TRBV4-3 and TRBJ2-2; TRBD2 agrees at 14 bases. Germline V CDR1 and CDR2: LGHNA, YSLEER. Trimming cost V 0 bases and J 6 bases; bases outside gene matches: 3. The CDR3 has 17 residues. CDR3 DNA: TGCGCCAGCAGCCAAGATCAGGGACTAGCGGGAGCCGGGGAGCTGTTTTTT. This encodes CASSQDQGLAGAGELFF.